The source of this TCR beta chain is a study of blood T cell repertoires in COVID-19. Participants were aged roughly 18 to 90 years, lived in around 25 US areas, and enrolled virtually. Each participant's cohort was designated according to participant-reported clinical history. V lost 2 bases and J 2 bases, leaving 12 bases between the germline ends. The germline gives CDR1 SGHTA, CDR2 FQGTGA. The CDR3 consists of 16 residues. Authors' methods: Amplification from reference gene primers served as the basis for estimated nucleated cell counts. Measured with immunoSEQ multiplex PCR; TCRdb has only the in-frame clones, and not every one. V and J calls and clone size are as listed in that table; D and trimming were resolved from the DNA. The data contain some 210,000 clones, roughly four fifths of them singletons.

The rearrangement links TRBV7-3 to TRBJ2-2; possible D gene TRBD1, 6 bases. This clonotype was sampled from a man between 35 and 55 years old who had recovered from COVID-19. The specimen sequenced was PBMCs or T cells enriched from blood (not recorded which). The CDR3 sequence: CASSLVPGANTGELFF. Here the CDR3 DNA reads TGTGCCAGCAGCTTAGTTCCAGGGGCCAACACCGGGGAGCTGTTTTTT. The full variable domain, with the rest looked up from reference TRBV7-3 and TRBJ2-2, is GAGVSQTPSNKVTEKGKYVELRCDPISGHTALYWYRQSLGQGPEFLIYFQGTGAADDSGLPNDRFFAVRPEGSVSTLKIQRTERGDSAVYLCASSLVPGANTGELFFGEGSRLTVL.